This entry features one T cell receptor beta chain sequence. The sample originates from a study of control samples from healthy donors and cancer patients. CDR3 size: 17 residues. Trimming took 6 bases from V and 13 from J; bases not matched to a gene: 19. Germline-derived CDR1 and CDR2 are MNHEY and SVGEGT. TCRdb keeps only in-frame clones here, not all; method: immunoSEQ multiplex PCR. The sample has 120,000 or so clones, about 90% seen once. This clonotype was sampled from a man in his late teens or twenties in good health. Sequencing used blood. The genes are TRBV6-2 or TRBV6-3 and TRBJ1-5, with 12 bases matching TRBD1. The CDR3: CASSPNSGTGGAIRQHF. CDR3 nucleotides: TGTGCCAGCAGCCCTAATAGCGGGACAGGGGGCGCGATAAGACAGCATTTT.